Below, 7 T cell receptor beta chains from the same sample are listed, as sequenced in a study of cytomegalovirus exposure and HLA in healthy donors. PCR primers comprised 60 Vbeta and 13 Jbeta primers. Profiling relied on immunoSEQ multiplex PCR, and the TCRdb table lists in-frame clones only, not all of them. This table holds approximately 190,000 clones, roughly 76% found once. Input material: PBMCs. These receptor sequences come from a woman aged 25 to 39 in good health and CMV-seropositive.

This clone has more than one count but fewer than ten. V is TRBV11-2 and J is TRBJ2-7; a possible D gene is TRBD1 (6 bases). Per the germline V gene, CDR1 is SGHAT and CDR2 is FQNNGV. There are 15 residues in the CDR3. Trimming shortened V by 2 bases and J by 2 bases, and 13 bases separated the two germline ends. CDR3 sequence (DNA): TGTGCCAGCAGCTTAACCCCGACAGGCGCCTACGAGCAGTACTTC. Protein sequence: CASSLTPTGAYEQYF. The full variable domain, with the rest looked up from reference TRBV11-2 and TRBJ2-7, is EAGVAQSPRYKIIEKRQSVAFWCNPISGHATLYWYQQILGQGPKLLIQFQNNGVVDDSQLPKDRFSAERLKGVDSTLKIQPAKLEDSAVYLCASSLTPTGAYEQYFGPGTRLTVT.

V usage is TRBV4-2 and J usage is TRBJ1-2, with TRBD1 matching over 10 bases. The CDR3 sequence is 15 residues long. CDR1 and CDR2 (germline): LGHNA, YNFKEQ. Losses at the gene ends were 1 base for V and 4 bases for J; bases not matched to a gene: 3. The CDR3 loop reads CASSQVGQGTYGYTF. CDR3 bases: TGTGCCAGCAGCCAAGTGGGACAGGGGACCTATGGCTACACCTTC.

The V and J genes are TRBV19 and TRBJ1-2, with TRBD1 matching 8 bases. Germline CDR1 reads LNHDA; CDR2 reads SQIVND (reference sequence). V was pared by 5 bases and J by 1 base, with 21 bases of the junction left unmatched. The CDR3 is 20 amino acids. CDR3 DNA: TGTGCCAGTAGTGGCCCAACCCCGGGACAGGCTTCCCTTCGTAACTATGGCTACACCTTC. Translated, it gives CASSGPTPGQASLRNYGYTF.

The genes are TRBV9 and TRBJ2-3; TRBD2 matches 7 bases. CDR3 size: 15 residues. CDR1 is SGDLS and CDR2 is YYNGEE in the germline V gene. V lost 1 base and J lost 3; bases outside the gene matches: 5. The CDR3 is CASSVWGGRTDTQYF. CDR3 DNA sequence: TGTGCCAGCAGCGTATGGGGGGGTCGGACAGATACGCAGTATTTT.

This clone was recorded once. V usage is TRBV7-8 and J usage is TRBJ2-2; maybe TRBD1 (6 bases). The CDR3 consists of 13 residues. V dropped 0 bases and J dropped 8 bases, with 7 bases sitting between them. Germline CDR1 and CDR2: SGHVS and FQNEAQ. CDR3 sequence (DNA): TGTGCCAGCAGCTTAGCGGGGACAGGGGAGCTGTTTTTT. Amino acids: CASSLAGTGELFF.

J is TRBJ2-7 and V is TRBV6-1; the match to TRBD1 covers 8 bases. From germline, CDR1 is MNHNS and CDR2 SASEGT. The CDR3 consists of 14 residues. V trimming: 7 bases; J trimming: 0 bases; junction bases outside the gene matches: 5. CDR3 amino acids: CASTKGQVSYEQYF. CDR3 DNA sequence: TGTGCCAGCACCAAGGGACAGGTCTCCTACGAGCAGTACTTC.

This clone was recorded only once. The chain recombines TRBV6-5 with TRBJ1-1; D possibly corresponds to TRBD1 (6 bases). Trimming left V 8 bases short and J 4 bases short, with 14 bases between. The germline gives CDR1 MNHEY, CDR2 SVGAGI. The CDR3 sequence is 13 residues long. CDR3 in amino acids: CASSWGPGTEAFF. The CDR3 coding sequence is TGTGCCAGCTCCTGGGGGCCGGGCACTGAAGCTTTCTTT.